The 26 T cell receptor beta chains reported below all come from one sample, sequenced in a study of T cell responses to AZD1222 COVID-19 vaccine. Clones were sequenced by immunoSEQ multiplex PCR, and TCRdb holds only the in-frame ones, with some missing. The table includes some 200,000 clones, roughly 93% detected once. The material was peripheral blood, obtained on day 0 of AZD1222 vaccination. The receptors originated from an adult in good health.

The gene calls are TRBV18 and TRBJ1-6, with 8 nucleotides matching TRBD1. This CDR3 spans 15 amino acids. The V segment lost 6 bases and the J segment 8 bases; nucleotides outside the gene matches: 9. Germline V CDR1 and CDR2: KGHSH, LQKENI. The CDR3 nucleotides read TGTGCCAGCTCGCACAGGGGGACCGAGGATTCACCCCTCCACTTT. This gives the protein CASSHRGTEDSPLHF. Full variable domain (missing parts from reference TRBV18 and TRBJ1-6): NAGVMQNPRHLVRRRGQEARLRCSPMKGHSHVYWYRQLPEEGLKFMVYLQKENIIDESGMPKERFSAEFPKEGPSILRIQQVVRGDSAAYFCASSHRGTEDSPLHFGNGTRLTVT.

The V call is TRBV23-1, the J call TRBJ2-7, with D possibly TRBD2 on 6 matching bases. TRBV23-1 is treated as an ORF (open reading frame) with a function not yet certain. The length of the CDR3 is 15 residues. V was trimmed by 2 bases and J by 2 bases, leaving 13 bases between them. CDR3 sequence: CASSQIGTATYEQYF. CDR3 nucleotides: TGCGCCAGCAGTCAAATAGGGACTGCTACCTACGAGCAGTACTTC.

The chain employs TRBV14 and TRBJ1-2; D not resolved. CDR1 and CDR2 from the germline V gene are SGHDN and FVKESK. Trimming removed 0 bases at V and 5 bases at J, with 13 bases between. This CDR3 has 15 amino acids. CDR3 in DNA: TGTGCCAGCAGCCAAGACCCCTCCCCGCTTTATGGCTACACCTTC. Protein sequence: CASSQDPSPLYGYTF.

The chain links TRBV5-5 to TRBJ2-7, with a weak D call TRBD1 (5 bases). CDR1 SGHKS and CDR2 YYEKEE come from the germline V gene (reference sequence). The CDR3 length is 15 residues. V dropped 3 bases and J dropped 3 bases, with 16 bases sitting between them. CDR3 loop: CASSSGQGFNYEQYF. CDR3 DNA: TGTGCCAGCAGCTCTGGCCAGGGATTTAACTACGAGCAGTACTTC. Full variable domain (outside the CDR3, taken from reference TRBV5-5 and TRBJ2-7): DAGVTQSPTHLIKTRGQQVTLRCSPISGHKSVSWYQQVLGQGPQFIFQYYEKEERGRGNFPDRFSARQFPNYSSELNVNALLLGDSALYLCASSSGQGFNYEQYFGPGTRLTVT.

This chain uses TRBV5-1 with TRBJ2-7, with TRBD2 matching over 10 bases. Germline V CDR1 and CDR2: SGHRS, YFSETQ. This CDR3 is 15 amino acids long. J was trimmed by 6 bases and V by 4 bases; bases with no gene match: 10. CDR3: CASSVGLADYFEQYF. CDR3 nucleotide sequence: TGCGCCAGCAGCGTCGGACTAGCGGACTACTTCGAGCAGTACTTC.

The rearrangement uses TRBV5-6 and TRBJ2-7, with D maybe TRBD1 (6 bases). The CDR3 loop spans 16 amino acids. Between the trimmed V and J ends, which lost 0 bases and 2 bases, there was a span of 15 bases. In germline, CDR1 is SGHDT, CDR2 YYEEEE. This CDR3 reads CASSLVLNRDTYEQYF. The CDR3 coding sequence is TGTGCCAGCAGCTTGGTGCTTAACCGGGACACCTACGAGCAGTACTTC. Drawing the rest from reference TRBV5-6 and TRBJ2-7, the complete variable domain is DAGVTQSPTHLIKTRGQQVTLRCSPKSGHDTVSWYQQALGQGPQFIFQYYEEEERQRGNFPDRFSGHQFPNYSSELNVNALLLGDSALYLCASSLVLNRDTYEQYFGPGTRLTVT.

The J gene is TRBJ2-7, the V gene TRBV27; D is undetermined. The CDR3 length is 15 residues. Trimming took 4 bases from V and 5 from J, leaving 18 bases between them. The germline gives CDR1 MNHEY, CDR2 SMNVEV (reference sequence). The CDR3 nucleotides are TGTGCCAGCAGTTCTGGTTCTGGGCAGGTAAACGAGCAGTACTTC. Residues: CASSSGSGQVNEQYF.

The chain carries TRBV6-5 and TRBJ1-5; 7 bases match TRBD1. Germline V gene lookup returns CDR1 MNHEY and CDR2 SVGAGI. With 4 bases clipped from V and 4 bases from J, the junction kept 10 bases outside the gene matches. This CDR3 has 16 residues. This CDR3 is CASSLTGSRGNQPQHF. The CDR3 nucleotides are TGTGCCAGCAGTTTGACAGGGTCGAGGGGGAATCAGCCCCAGCATTTT.

This rearrangement joins TRBV5-6 to TRBJ1-4, with a possible D match to TRBD1 (6 bases). Germline V gene data show CDR1 as SGHDT and CDR2 as YYEEEE. V lost 4 bases and J 5 bases, leaving 15 bases between the germline ends. The CDR3 has 15 amino acids. The CDR3 region has the DNA TGTGCCAGCAGCGCCCTGAGCGGGGGCAATGAAAAACTGTTTTTT. Encoded protein: CASSALSGGNEKLFF. Supplemented by reference TRBV5-6 and TRBJ1-4, the full variable domain reads DAGVTQSPTHLIKTRGQQVTLRCSPKSGHDTVSWYQQALGQGPQFIFQYYEEEERQRGNFPDRFSGHQFPNYSSELNVNALLLGDSALYLCASSALSGGNEKLFFGSGTQLSVL.

This clone has more than one count but fewer than ten. This rearrangement joins TRBV2 to TRBJ2-5; tentative D call: TRBD2 (6 bases). This CDR3 is built from 14 residues. CDR1 and CDR2 (germline): SNHLY, FYNNEI. Trimming cost V 4 bases and J 5 bases, with 14 bases left between them. In nucleotides, the CDR3 is TGTGCCAGCAGTGGGGGACTTCGGTCGGAGACCCAGTACTTC. Protein: CASSGGLRSETQYF. The full variable domain, rest sourced from reference TRBV2 and TRBJ2-5, is EPEVTQTPSHQVTQMGQEVILRCVPISNHLYFYWYRQILGQKVEFLVSFYNNEISEKSEIFDDQFSVERPDGSNFTLKIRSTKLEDSAMYFCASSGGLRSETQYFGPGTRLLVL.

The chain joins TRBV7-2 to TRBJ1-2; TRBD1 agrees at 8 bases. V dropped 1 base and J dropped 5; count of bases not matched to a gene: 0. The CDR3 has 13 amino acids. Per germline, CDR1 SGHTA and CDR2 FQGNSA. The chain's CDR3 is CASSLGQGYGYTF. In DNA, the CDR3 is TGTGCCAGCAGCTTAGGACAGGGGTATGGCTACACCTTC.

The chain has TRBV3-1 (or the pseudogene TRBV3-2) and TRBJ1-6; a possible D gene is TRBD1 (6 bases). V lost 0 bases to trimming and J lost 10 bases, with 16 bases between them. The CDR3 sequence is 16 residues long. Germline CDR1 and CDR2: LGHDT and YNNKEL (reference sequence). CDR3 residues: CASSQDTGTMRSPLHF. Here the CDR3 DNA reads TGTGCCAGCAGCCAAGATACCGGGACAATGAGATCACCCCTCCACTTT.

The chain's CDR3 is CASSWDTLKMNEQFF. The CDR3 DNA is TGTGCCAGCAGCTGGGACACCCTAAAGATGAATGAGCAGTTCTTC. This chain uses TRBV7-9 with TRBJ2-1, with D possibly matching TRBD1 (6 bases). Per the germline V gene, CDR1 is SEHNR and CDR2 is FQNEAQ (reference sequence). This CDR3 has 15 residues. With 4 bases removed from V and 7 bases from J, the gap between germline ends came to 17 bases. Full variable domain (rest looked up from reference TRBV7-9 and TRBJ2-1): DTGVSQNPRHKITKRGQNVTFRCDPISEHNRLYWYRQTLGQGPEFLTYFQNEAQLEKSRLLSDRFSAERPKGSFSTLEIQRTEQGDSAMYLCASSWDTLKMNEQFFGPGTRLTVL.

The chain employs TRBV11-3 and TRBJ2-1; no clear D gene. CDR3 length: 12 residues. Germline V gives CDR1 SGHNT, CDR2 YENEEA. V was pared by 4 bases and J by 8 bases, with 9 bases between. The CDR3 DNA follows: TGTGCCAGCAGCTCCCGAAGCCATGAGCAGTTCTTC. Translating it yields CASSSRSHEQFF.

The chain is built from TRBV12-3 or TRBV12-4 and TRBJ1-1, with TRBD1 as a possible D gene (6 bases). With 9 bases removed from V and 6 bases from J, the gap between germline ends came to 11 bases. The CDR3 spans 11 residues. In DNA, the CDR3 is TGTGCCAGTACCGGGACATCTGAAGCTTTCTTT. It is translated as CASTGTSEAFF.

This chain links TRBV28 with TRBJ1-2; D remains unclear. Trimming pared 7 bases from V and 5 bases from J, leaving 17 bases between. Germline V gene lookup returns CDR1 MDHEN and CDR2 SYDVKM. This CDR3 is built from 14 residues. This CDR3 is CASTREEPPYGYTF. CDR3 DNA sequence: TGTGCCAGCACAAGAGAGGAGCCACCTTATGGCTACACCTTC.

On this clone: Other DNA sequences from this sample encode an identical CDR3 as well. This chain's CDR3 is CASSVGGGAGETQYF. As DNA, the CDR3 is TGTGCCAGCAGCGTAGGTGGGGGGGCTGGCGAGACCCAGTACTTC. The gene calls are TRBV9 and TRBJ2-5, with D possibly being TRBD2 (7 bases). The CDR3 is made up of 15 amino acids. V gave up 0 bases and J gave up 5 bases, with 14 bases separating them. CDR1 and CDR2 from the germline V gene are SGDLS and YYNGEE.

This clone was picked up a small number of times. For the CDR3, the DNA is TGTGCCAGTAGTGTGGGACAGACCTTGGCCAACGTCCTGACTTTC. It encodes CASSVGQTLANVLTF. This chain uses TRBV19 with TRBJ2-6; 7 bases agree with TRBD1. This CDR3 is built from 15 residues. Unmatched junction bases numbered 7, after V lost 5 bases and J lost 6 bases. Germline V gives CDR1 LNHDA, CDR2 SQIVND (reference sequence).

V is TRBV19 and J is TRBJ1-2, with 7 bases fitting TRBD1. V was pared by 8 bases and J by 2 bases, with 11 bases of the junction left unmatched. The germline CDR1 and CDR2 sequences are LNHDA and SQIVND (reference sequence). The CDR3 has 15 residues. CDR3 nucleotides: TGTGCCAGTCGGGGAGACAGGGACCTAAACTATGGCTACACCTTC. It translates to CASRGDRDLNYGYTF.

This clone was seen only once. The chain is built from TRBV7-8 and TRBJ2-5; 12 nucleotides line up with TRBD2. CDR1 and CDR2 from the germline V gene are SGHVS and FQNEAQ. V shed 0 bases, J shed 1 base, and the junction held 3 bases outside the gene matches. The CDR3 runs 17 residues. This CDR3 is CASSLALLAGGQETQYF. Here the CDR3 DNA reads TGTGCCAGCAGCTTAGCGCTACTAGCGGGGGGCCAAGAGACCCAGTACTTC.

The chain recombines TRBV19 with TRBJ1-1, with a tentative D call TRBD1 (5 bases). Between the trimmed V and J ends, which lost 6 bases and 1 base, there was a span of 12 bases. CDR1 and CDR2 (germline): LNHDA, SQIVND (reference sequence). This CDR3 spans 14 amino acids. The CDR3 region is CASSPQVANTEAFF. CDR3 nucleotides: TGTGCCAGTAGCCCACAGGTGGCGAACACTGAAGCTTTCTTT. The complete variable domain, with remaining parts taken from reference TRBV19 and TRBJ1-1, reads DGGITQSPKYLFRKEGQNVTLSCEQNLNHDAMYWYRQDPGQGLRLIYYSQIVNDFQKGDIAEGYSVSREKKESFPLTVTSAQKNPTAFYLCASSPQVANTEAFFGQGTRLTVV.

The J gene is TRBJ2-7, the V gene TRBV7-2; D perhaps matches TRBD1 (5 bases). CDR1 is SGHTA, CDR2 FQGNSA, per germline. The CDR3 consists of 14 residues. V was cut by 4 bases and J by 2 bases, with 12 bases left in between. The CDR3 DNA sequence: TGTGCCAGCAGCTCCCAGGGTCGAACCTACGAGCAGTACTTC. It yields the protein CASSSQGRTYEQYF.

V gene TRBV5-1 combines with J gene TRBJ2-1; weak D call: TRBD2 (5 bases). The CDR3 contains 14 residues. Germline values: CDR1 SGHRS, CDR2 YFSETQ. Trimming cost V 0 bases and J 4 bases, with 8 bases left between them. The chain's CDR3 is CASSLGGLYNEQFF. DNA for the CDR3: TGCGCCAGCAGCTTGGGTGGACTGTACAATGAGCAGTTCTTC.

This chain joins TRBV28 and TRBJ1-2; 9 bases align to TRBD1. The CDR3 runs to 14 residues. Per the germline V gene, CDR1 is MDHEN and CDR2 is SYDVKM. V lost 6 bases to trimming and J lost 8 bases; unmatched junction nucleotides: 10. Here the CDR3 reads CASSLTGTGSGYTF. The CDR3 DNA reads TGTGCCAGCAGCCTCACCGGGACAGGGTCCGGCTACACCTTC.

The chain employs TRBV7-9 and TRBJ1-3; D remains unclear. The V and J ends lost 4 bases and 4 bases respectively, with 5 bases between them. Germline V gene sequence: CDR1 SEHNR, CDR2 FQNEAQ (reference sequence). The CDR3 is 12 residues long. The CDR3 coding sequence is TGTGCCAGCAGCTCTGTGGGAAACACCATATATTTT. It codes for CASSSVGNTIYF. Variable domain in full (rest from reference TRBV7-9 and TRBJ1-3): DTGVSQNPRHKITKRGQNVTFRCDPISEHNRLYWYRQTLGQGPEFLTYFQNEAQLEKSRLLSDRFSAERPKGSFSTLEIQRTEQGDSAMYLCASSSVGNTIYFGEGSWLTVV.

The V gene is TRBV14, the J gene TRBJ1-1, with D uncertain. CDR3 length: 15 residues. With 3 bases removed from V and 1 base from J, the gap between germline ends came to 12 bases. Per the germline V gene, CDR1 is SGHDN and CDR2 is FVKESK. The CDR3 protein is CASSQMPQKNTEAFF. The CDR3 DNA reads TGTGCCAGCAGCCAGATGCCCCAGAAGAACACTGAAGCTTTCTTT.